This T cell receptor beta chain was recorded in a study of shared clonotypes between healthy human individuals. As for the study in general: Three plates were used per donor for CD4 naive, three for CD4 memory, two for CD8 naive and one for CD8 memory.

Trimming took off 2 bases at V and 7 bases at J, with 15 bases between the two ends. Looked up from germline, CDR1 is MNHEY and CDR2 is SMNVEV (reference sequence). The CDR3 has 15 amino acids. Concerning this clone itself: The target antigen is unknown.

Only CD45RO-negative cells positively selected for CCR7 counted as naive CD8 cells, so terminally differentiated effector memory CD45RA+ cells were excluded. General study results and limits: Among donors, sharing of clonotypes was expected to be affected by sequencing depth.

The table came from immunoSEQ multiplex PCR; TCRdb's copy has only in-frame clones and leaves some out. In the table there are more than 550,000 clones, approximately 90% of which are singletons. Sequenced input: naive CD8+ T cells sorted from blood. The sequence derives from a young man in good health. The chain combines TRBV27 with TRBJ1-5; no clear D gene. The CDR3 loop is CASSLNGMSGQPQHF. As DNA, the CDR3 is TGTGCCAGCAGTTTAAATGGCATGTCGGGACAGCCCCAGCATTTT.